Presented here are 6 T cell receptor beta chains from one specimen sequenced in a study of radiation and T cells in renal cell carcinoma. Time point given: blood 4 weeks post-SBRT, at nephrectomy. The treatment: 15 Gy SBRT to primary tumor, nephrectomy 4 weeks later. Only in-frame clones appear in the TCRdb table, and some are missing; sequencing was by immunoSEQ multiplex PCR. The sample yields about 150,000 clones, 70% to 90% seen once. This material consisted of blood, taken from a patient whose treatment included radiotherapy and nephrectomy. Receptors originate from a woman aged 45-65 years with renal cell carcinoma.

This chain joins TRBV7-2 and TRBJ1-5; D ambiguous. CDR3 length: 14 amino acids. Looked up from germline, CDR1 is SGHTA and CDR2 is FQGNSA. V dropped 5 bases and J dropped 2 bases, with 10 bases sitting between them. Here the CDR3 DNA reads TGTGCCAGCAGCGGAGGAGGAGGCAATCAGCCCCAGCATTTT. Amino acid sequence: CASSGGGGNQPQHF.

This rearrangement joins TRBV28 to TRBJ2-7; D may be TRBD2 (5 bases). CDR1 is MDHEN, CDR2 SYDVKM, per germline. V lost 6 bases, J lost 6 bases, and 21 bases lay in between. This CDR3 is 15 amino acids long. CDR3 coding DNA: TGTGCCAGCAGACCGAACGGCCGTGAGGGCCCCGAGCAGTACTTC. Protein sequence: CASRPNGREGPEQYF.

The rearrangement uses TRBV7-2 and TRBJ1-2; tentatively, D is TRBD1 (5 bases). The CDR3 sequence is 14 residues long. Germline V gene data show CDR1 as SGHTA and CDR2 as FQGNSA. V was pared by 5 bases and J by 4 bases, with 14 bases between. The CDR3 DNA reads as TGTGCCAGCAGCCGAGGGACTGACGCCTATGGCTACACCTTC. Residues: CASSRGTDAYGYTF.

The chain joins TRBV7-2 to TRBJ1-2; possible D gene TRBD1, 6 bases. CDR3 length: 13 residues. V shed 5 bases and J shed 8 bases, with 15 bases lying between them. Germline CDR1 reads SGHTA; CDR2 reads FQGNSA. The CDR3 here is CASSRFGGSGYTF. CDR3 in DNA: TGTGCCAGCAGCCGCTTTGGGGGCTCGGGCTACACCTTC.

A single count supports this clone. The chain recombines TRBV7-9 with TRBJ2-6, with 8 positions matching TRBD1. CDR1 is SEHNR and CDR2 is FQNEAQ in the germline V gene (reference sequence). The CDR3 extends over 16 amino acids. V shed 5 bases and J 2 bases; nucleotides not matched to a gene: 5. Here the CDR3 reads CASSGDRGPGANVLTF. CDR3 DNA: TGTGCCAGCAGCGGCGACAGGGGCCCTGGGGCCAACGTCCTGACTTTC.

The chain has TRBV5-1 and TRBJ2-7, with TRBD1 matching over 9 bases. CDR3 length: 14 residues. CDR1 and CDR2 (germline): SGHRS, YFSETQ. V dropped 2 bases and J dropped 5; count of bases not matched to a gene: 5. The CDR3 coding sequence is TGCGCCAGCAGCTTCGGGACAGGGCTGGACGAGCAGTACTTC. This translates into CASSFGTGLDEQYF. The full variable domain, its missing parts supplied by reference TRBV5-1 and TRBJ2-7, is KAGVTQTPRYLIKTRGQQVTLSCSPISGHRSVSWYQQTPGQGLQFLFEYFSETQRNKGNFPGRFSGRQFSNSRSEMNVSTLELGDSALYLCASSFGTGLDEQYFGPGTRLTVT.